This T cell receptor (beta chain) was obtained from a study of early T cells in non-severe SARS-CoV-2 infection. Attachment of unique molecular identifiers was made to individual cDNA molecules. TCRdb reprocessed the 5' RACE reads via MiXCR and lists one record per CDR3 protein. The data contain about 90,000 distinct CDR3 sequences, roughly 12% of them singletons. A word on this clonotype: The antigen is not known.

Study-wide points: VDJdb-based annotation leaned toward anti-spike CD8 responses and missed private and CD4 specificities.

The CDR3 loop spans 13 amino acids. The germline CDR1 and CDR2 sequences are DFQATT and SNEGSKA (reference sequence). The ends were cut back, 5 bases at V and 7 bases at J, with 15 bases in the middle. Source: whole blood, taken at baseline. The TCR originated in an adult who was a healthcare worker with PCR-confirmed SARS-CoV-2 infection or an uninfected control (not recorded which). The genes are TRBV20-1 and TRBJ1-5, with D unclear. This chain's CDR3 is CSAPVGNGQPQHF. CDR3 DNA: TGCAGTGCTCCGGTGGGCAATGGGCAGCCCCAGCATTTT.